The entry below gives a single T cell receptor beta chain sequence along with its context. These data belong to a study of identical twins. Via MiXCR, TCRdb re-called the 5' RACE reads, giving one row per CDR3 protein. This table holds some 690,000 distinct CDR3 sequences, about 20% found once. These records were also assigned to another study, of T cells expressing NK-cell markers.

The source material was PBMCs. This TCR was sampled from a woman between 18 and 30 years old in good health.

The CDR3 coding sequence is TGTGCCAGCAGCTCCCCAAGCCGACAGGGGCGCACCGGGGAGCTGTTTTTT. The encoded protein is CASSSPSRQGRTGELFF. V and J are TRBV5-6 and TRBJ2-2; the match to TRBD1 covers 8 bases. CDR1 is SGHDT, CDR2 YYEEEE, per germline. Losses at the gene ends were 3 bases for V and 4 bases for J; bases not matched to a gene: 11. The CDR3 consists of 17 residues.